This T cell receptor beta chain comes out of a study of OX40 agonist ivuxolimab in advanced cancers. Assay used: immunoSEQ multiplex PCR; TCRdb lists only in-frame clones, some missing. This sample yields under 25,000 clones, of which approximately 87% are seen a single time; around 31% belongs to the top ten. The CDR3 length is 15 residues. Trimming pared 4 bases from V and 2 bases from J, leaving 12 bases between. Germline lookup yields CDR1 MGHRA and CDR2 YSYEKL. This chain links TRBV4-1 with TRBJ2-1; tentatively, D is TRBD1 (5 bases). This receptor was obtained from an adult with an advanced solid tumor such as melanoma, head and neck, liver or kidney cancer. Sequences were derived from CD4+ or CD8+ T cells sorted from blood, sampled in a trial of the OX40 agonist ivuxolimab. This chain's CDR3 is CASSLEGATYNEQFF. CDR3 nucleotide sequence: TGCGCCAGCAGCCTGGAAGGGGCCACCTACAATGAGCAGTTCTTC.